This T cell receptor beta chain was identified during a study of T cells in Graves' hyperthyroidism and ophthalmopathy. Study results and caveats: Most expanded thyroid clonotypes above 0.001 recurred in blood.

As to this clonotype: Its matching antigen is unknown.

The patients, who ranged from 18 to 65 in age, presented with newly diagnosed hyperthyroidism lasting under 2 months. Patients having uncontrolled infection, another autoimmune disease, pregnancy or lactation were not included. RNA transcripts were the template for amplifying TCR beta CDR3 regions. TCR CDR3 regions were first amplified by RT-PCR with HTBI primers. TCRdb recomputed calls from the multiplex PCR reads with MiXCR, one row per CDR3 protein. The table has fewer than 250,000 distinct CDR3 sequences, 15% to 20% seen once; the top ten hold around 50%. This receptor was taken from a man aged 50 to 60 with Graves' hyperthyroidism. The sample was blood.

The CDR3, as DNA: TGCGCCAGCAGCTTGGGGGCAGGTTATAACTACGAGCAGTACTTC. This encodes CASSLGAGYNYEQYF. This rearrangement joins TRBV5-1 to TRBJ2-7; no definite D call. From germline, CDR1 is SGHRS and CDR2 YFSETQ. CDR3 length equals 15 residues. The V and J ends lost 0 bases and 3 bases respectively, with 13 bases between them.